This T cell receptor beta chain was obtained from a study of T cells after yellow fever vaccination. TCRdb processed the 5' RACE reads anew with MiXCR; each CDR3 protein has one entry. The top ten hold roughly 18% of the sample, which has under 400,000 distinct CDR3 sequences, around 10% seen once. The CDR3 contains 15 residues. Per the germline V gene, CDR1 is SGHNT and CDR2 is YYREEE (reference sequence). Trimming took 1 base from V and 4 from J; bases not matched to a gene: 4. The material was PBMCs, obtained on the day of the first yellow fever vaccination. The origin of this receptor is a young man who received the YFV17D yellow fever vaccine. The chain joins TRBV5-4 to TRBJ2-7; 11 bases map to TRBD2. CDR3 nucleotides: TGTGCCAGCAGCTTGACCCTAGCGGGGGGATACGAGCAGTACTTC. Translation gives CASSLTLAGGYEQYF.